A selection of T cell receptor beta chains follows, all from one sample in a study of blood T cells in healthy people across ages. One entry per CDR3 protein results from TCRdb running MiXCR on the 5' RACE reads. This sample has some 1,800,000 distinct CDR3 sequences, with about 39% found just once. The source material was blood. Source of these receptors: a human donor in good health. CDR3s include the opening cysteine and the closing phenylalanine or tryptophan. The order of the fields is D gene, clone size, V gene, J gene, CDR3 length, CDR3 protein, CDR3 DNA. A D gene is named only where the DNA matches it firmly. Clone size is not always given. Where it is, it says once, few, many or a class for expanded clones.

NA	few	TRBV7-2	TRBJ1-1	13	CASAGAENTEAFF	TGTGCCAGCGCTGGGGCAGAGAACACTGAAGCTTTCTTT
NA	few	TRBV20-1	TRBJ2-3	16	CSARDRWRGFTDTQYF	TGCAGTGCTAGAGATCGATGGCGGGGCTTCACAGATACGCAGTATTTT
NA	NA	TRBV18	TRBJ2-4	16	CASSPPSGLAKNIQYF	TGTGCCAGCTCACCACCGTCGGGGCTAGCCAAAAACATTCAGTACTTC
NA	NA	TRBV20-1	TRBJ2-7	14	CSASRGDNRVEQYF	TGCAGTGCTAGTAGAGGGGACAATCGAGTCGAGCAGTACTTC
TRBD1	NA	TRBV11-1	TRBJ2-7	14	CASSRGTATYEQYF	TGTGCCAGCAGCCGAGGGACAGCTACCTACGAGCAGTACTTC
NA	NA	TRBV12-3/TRBV12-4	TRBJ1-5	17	CASSLGTRGMGDQPQHF	TGTGCCAGCAGCTTAGGTACCAGGGGCATGGGAGATCAGCCCCAGCATTTT
TRBD2	few	TRBV5-1	TRBJ2-1	16	CASSLASGEAFNEQFF	TGCGCCAGCAGCTTAGCTAGCGGGGAGGCCTTCAATGAGCAGTTCTTC
NA	NA	TRBV7-8	TRBJ2-4	16	CASSLVANFAKNIQYF	TGTGCCAGCAGCTTAGTAGCCAACTTTGCCAAAAACATTCAGTACTTC
NA	NA	TRBV5-6	TRBJ1-2	16	CASSLERAGGLDGYTF	TGTGCCAGCAGCTTGGAACGAGCCGGGGGACTTGATGGCTACACCTTC
TRBD1	NA	TRBV11-3	TRBJ2-1	14	CASTLVTTGDEQFF	TGTGCCAGCACCTTAGTTACGACAGGGGATGAGCAGTTCTTC
TRBD1	few	TRBV12-3/TRBV12-4	TRBJ1-6	16	CASSPRGAGGNSPLHF	TGTGCCAGCAGTCCCCGAGGGGCAGGGGGTAATTCACCCCTCCACTTT
TRBD2	NA	TRBV6-5	TRBJ2-7	15	CASSYSIGGGSEQYF	TGTGCCAGCAGTTACTCGATTGGGGGGGGAAGCGAGCAGTACTTC
NA	once	TRBV11-3	TRBJ2-3	13	CASSTEWTDTQYF	TGTGCCAGCAGCACCGAGTGGACAGATACGCAGTATTTT
NA	NA	TRBV15	TRBJ2-5	14	CATSTLGGFETQYF	TGTGCCACCAGCACCCTCGGGGGCTTCGAGACCCAGTACTTC
NA	many	TRBV12-5	TRBJ1-6	13	CASLNSYNSPLHF	TGTGCTAGTCTCAACTCCTATAATTCACCCCTCCACTTT
NA	NA	TRBV20-1	TRBJ1-2	19	CSARERERADTLFRYGYTF	TGCAGTGCTAGAGAAAGGGAGAGGGCAGACACCCTCTTTCGCTATGGCTACACCTTC
NA	few	TRBV5-1	TRBJ2-3	14	CASSLGSAKDTQYF	TGCGCCAGCAGCTTAGGGAGCGCAAAGGATACGCAGTATTTT
NA	NA	TRBV7-9	TRBJ1-2	15	CASSSRDTNRYGYTF	TGTGCCAGCAGCTCGCGTGATACAAATCGCTATGGCTACACCTTC
NA	NA	TRBV20-1	TRBJ2-5	14	CSGGPLGGKQTQYF	TGCAGTGGAGGGCCCCTTGGCGGGAAACAGACCCAGTACTTC
NA	NA	TRBV3-1	TRBJ2-5	15	CASSQTNGYQETQYF	TGTGCCAGCAGCCAGACTAATGGGTACCAAGAGACCCAGTACTTC
TRBD1	few	TRBV28	TRBJ2-5	16	CASSTGQGDYQETQYF	TGTGCCAGCAGTACGGGACAGGGGGATTACCAAGAGACCCAGTACTTC
NA	few	TRBV7-2	TRBJ1-2	15	CASSLLRDGGYGYTF	TGTGCCAGCAGCTTATTACGGGACGGGGGGTATGGCTACACCTTC
NA	NA	TRBV6-5	TRBJ2-6	19	CASSYWGPGGPSGANVLTF	TGTGCCAGCAGTTACTGGGGACCCGGGGGCCCCTCTGGGGCCAACGTCCTGACTTTC
NA	NA	TRBV7-3	TRBJ2-3	15	CASSPAGLTTDTQYF	TGTGCCAGCAGCCCCGCCGGGCTCACCACAGATACGCAGTATTTT
NA	few	TRBV7-2	TRBJ1-1	12	CASSSQGWRAFF	TGTGCCAGCAGCTCCCAGGGGTGGAGGGCTTTCTTT
NA	NA	TRBV20-1	TRBJ2-1	14	CSASRNSILHEQFF	TGCAGTGCTTCCCGAAACAGCATTCTTCATGAGCAGTTCTTC